This T cell receptor beta chain was recorded in a study of response to subunit inactivated influenza vaccine. From the RT-PCR reads, TCRdb called clonotypes with MiXCR, one entry per CDR3 protein. The table includes 500,000 to 600,000 distinct CDR3 sequences, about 10% detected once. Study observations and caveats: Few new T cells, the authors suggested, are recruited by each seasonal influenza vaccination.

The CDR3 extends over 14 amino acids. Trimming shortened V by 2 bases and J by 2 bases, and 9 bases separated the two germline ends. Germline V lookup: CDR1 SGHTA, CDR2 FQGNSA. Comments on this clonotype: Its antigen is undetermined.

Sequences were derived from PBMCs from blood, sampled on the day of vaccination. The J gene is TRBJ2-5, the V gene TRBV7-2; no clear D gene. The TCR comes from a man aged 50-60 years who received an inactivated influenza vaccine. Here the CDR3 reads CASSLRHLQETQYF. In DNA form, the CDR3 reads TGTGCCAGCAGCTTAAGACACCTACAAGAGACCCAGTACTTC.